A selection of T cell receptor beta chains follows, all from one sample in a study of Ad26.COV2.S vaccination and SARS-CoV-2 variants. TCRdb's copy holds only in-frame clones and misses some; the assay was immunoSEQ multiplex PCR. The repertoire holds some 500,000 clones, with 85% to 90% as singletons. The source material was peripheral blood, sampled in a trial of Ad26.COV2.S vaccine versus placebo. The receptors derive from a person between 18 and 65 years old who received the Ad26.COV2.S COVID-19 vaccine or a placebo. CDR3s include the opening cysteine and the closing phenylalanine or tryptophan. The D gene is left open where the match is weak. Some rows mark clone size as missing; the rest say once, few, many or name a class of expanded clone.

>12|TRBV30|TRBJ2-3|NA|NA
TGTGCCTGGAGGAGCCGGGGGGATACGCAGTATTTT
CAWRSRGDTQYF
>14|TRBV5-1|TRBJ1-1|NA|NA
TGCGCCAGCAGCCTATTCTCTCAGAACACTGAAGCTTTCTTT
CASSLFSQNTEAFF
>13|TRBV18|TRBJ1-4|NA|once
TGTGCCAGCTCACCATGGGGTAATGAAAAACTGTTTTTT
CASSPWGNEKLFF
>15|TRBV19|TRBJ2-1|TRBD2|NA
TGTGCCAGTAGTGTGGGACTAGCGGGAGTTAATGAGCAGTTCTTC
CASSVGLAGVNEQFF
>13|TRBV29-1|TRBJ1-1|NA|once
TGCAGCGTTGAAAATTTACGCTACACTGAAGCTTTCTTT
CSVENLRYTEAFF
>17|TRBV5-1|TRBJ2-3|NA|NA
TGCGCCAGCAGCTTGGGCTTGTGGGCCCTAGACGGAGATACGCAGTATTTT
CASSLGLWALDGDTQYF
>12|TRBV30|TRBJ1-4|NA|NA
TGTGCCTGGAGTGTACGTGGTGAAAAACTGTTTTTT
CAWSVRGEKLFF
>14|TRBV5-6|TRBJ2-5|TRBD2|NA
TGTGCCAGCAGCCGACTAGCGGGAGGAGAGACCCAGTACTTC
CASSRLAGGETQYF
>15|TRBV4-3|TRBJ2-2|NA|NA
TGCGCCAGCAGCCAAGATCCAGGGCAAACCGGGGAGCTGTTTTTT
CASSQDPGQTGELFF
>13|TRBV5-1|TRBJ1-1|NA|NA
TGCGCCAGCAGCTTAGGGCAGGACGCTGAAGCTTTCTTT
CASSLGQDAEAFF
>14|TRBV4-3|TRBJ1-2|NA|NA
TGCGCCAGCAGCCAAGGTTGGATATCCAATGGCTACACCTTC
CASSQGWISNGYTF
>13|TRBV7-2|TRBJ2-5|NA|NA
TGTGCCAGCACCCTACAGGGTGGAGAGACCCAGTACTTC
CASTLQGGETQYF
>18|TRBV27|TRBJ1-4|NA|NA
TGTGCCAGCAGTTTATCGTCTAATTTGGGGTGGACTAATGAAAAACTGTTTTTT
CASSLSSNLGWTNEKLFF
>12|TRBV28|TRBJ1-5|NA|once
TGTGCCAGCAGTTTAGTTCATCAGCCCCAGCATTTT
CASSLVHQPQHF
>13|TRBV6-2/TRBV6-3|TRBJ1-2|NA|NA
TGTGCCAGCAGTTACTCGAATCACTTAAGCTACACCTTC
CASSYSNHLSYTF
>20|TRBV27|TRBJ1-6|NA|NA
TGTGCCAGCAGTTTATCATCCGTGCCCTTATTGAGCTCCTATAATTCACCCCTCCACTTT
CASSLSSVPLLSSYNSPLHF
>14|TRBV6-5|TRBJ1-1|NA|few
TGTGCCAGCACCGAGGGGGTACAGTTCACTGAAGCTTTCTTT
CASTEGVQFTEAFF